Included here is one TCR beta chain sequence, with context. The antigen is undetermined. This specimen comes from a study of PD-L1 blockade in urothelial cancer. The trim removed 0 bases at V and 4 bases at J, leaving 12 bases unmatched. Germline V gene lookup returns CDR1 SGHRS and CDR2 YFSETQ. This CDR3 is 17 amino acids long. Data came from immunoSEQ multiplex PCR; TCRdb stores just in-frame clones and leaves some out. The data contain 35,000 to 55,000 clones, roughly 85% of them singletons. This sample's time point: peripheral blood 6 weeks after treatment start. Whole-study findings and limits: Durable-benefit patients had greater expansion of tumor-associated blood clones at 3 weeks.

The source of this sequence is a man in his fifties or sixties with urothelial cancer. The chain links TRBV5-1 to TRBJ1-1, with 7 nucleotides matching TRBD1. The sample consisted of PBMCs, taken around atezolizumab (anti-PD-L1) treatment. The CDR3 reads CASSLEWTGPSGTEAFF. CDR3 DNA sequence: TGCGCCAGCAGCTTGGAGTGGACAGGACCCTCGGGCACTGAAGCTTTCTTT.